The 26 T cell receptor beta chains below were found in one sample sequenced in a study of blood T cell repertoires in COVID-19. Profiling relied on immunoSEQ multiplex PCR, and the TCRdb table lists in-frame clones only, not all of them. The table includes more than 95,000 clones, 81% detected once. Sequenced sample: peripheral blood. These receptors came from a woman aged 70 to 79 with acute or convalescent COVID-19.

The V and J genes are TRBV5-1 and TRBJ2-7, with D maybe TRBD1 (6 bases). Trimming stripped 0 bases from V and 6 bases from J, with 10 bases between. CDR1 is SGHRS and CDR2 is YFSETQ in the germline V gene. The CDR3 extends over 13 amino acids. CDR3 sequence (DNA): TGCGCCAGCAGCTTGGCGGGCAGGGGCGAGCAGTACTTC. Protein: CASSLAGRGEQYF.

The rearrangement uses TRBV7-9 and TRBJ1-5; perhaps TRBD1 as D (6 bases). Looked up from germline, CDR1 is SEHNR and CDR2 is FQNEAQ (reference sequence). V was shortened by 1 base and J by 3 bases, with 16 bases between the two germline ends. The CDR3 has 17 residues. The CDR3 bases are TGTGCCAGCAGCTTAGTGGATGCAGGGGTCCACAATCAGCCCCAGCATTTT. It codes for CASSLVDAGVHNQPQHF.

The V and J genes are TRBV5-1 and TRBJ2-7; TRBD2 matches at 8 bases. Germline CDR1 is SGHRS and CDR2 is YFSETQ. V dropped 5 bases and J dropped 3; count of bases not matched to a gene: 10. The CDR3 length is 15 residues. The CDR3 sequence is CASSSYGGGLYEQYF. The CDR3 bases are TGCGCCAGCAGTTCCTATGGCGGGGGGCTCTACGAGCAGTACTTC.

J is TRBJ1-1 and V is TRBV5-1, with D perhaps TRBD1 (6 bases). The CDR3 is made up of 14 amino acids. From germline, CDR1 is SGHRS and CDR2 YFSETQ. Trimming took 0 bases from V and 3 from J, leaving 9 bases between them. CDR3: CASSLDRVDTEAFF. The CDR3, as DNA: TGCGCCAGCAGCTTGGACAGGGTTGACACTGAAGCTTTCTTT.

The chain links TRBV6-5 to TRBJ1-4, with D tentatively TRBD1 (5 bases). Germline values: CDR1 MNHEY, CDR2 SVGAGI. The CDR3 length is 14 residues. Trimming took 0 bases from V and 8 from J, leaving 10 bases between them. The CDR3 spells CASSYSNRKEKLFF. In DNA, the CDR3 is TGTGCCAGCAGTTACTCGAACAGGAAAGAAAAACTGTTTTTT.

This clone has more than one count but fewer than ten. This chain links TRBV5-1 with TRBJ2-2; 7 nucleotides align to TRBD2. The CDR3 sequence is 14 residues long. Germline CDR1 is SGHRS and CDR2 is YFSETQ. With V trimmed by 6 bases and J by 6 bases, 8 bases remained unmatched. CDR3 residues: CASNRGSGAGELFF. Written as DNA, the CDR3 is TGCGCCAGCAACCGCGGGAGCGGGGCCGGGGAGCTGTTTTTT.

This rearrangement joins TRBV6-1 to TRBJ1-6; no definite D call. Germline V gene data show CDR1 as MNHNS and CDR2 as SASEGT. This CDR3 is built from 19 residues. V was clipped by 1 base and J by 0 bases, with 16 bases between them. The CDR3 DNA reads TGTGCCAGCAGTGAAGATATTCGTTTTCATAGCTCCTATAATTCACCCCTCCACTTT. This codes for CASSEDIRFHSSYNSPLHF.

The J gene is TRBJ2-5, the V gene TRBV7-6; 7 bases match TRBD2. The ends lost 5 bases at V and 1 base at J; junction bases unmatched: 7. From germline, CDR1 is SGHVS and CDR2 FNYEAQ. CDR3 size: 15 residues. The CDR3 bases are TGTGCCAGCAGCCAATGGGACTACCTCCAAGAGACCCAGTACTTC. Encoded protein: CASSQWDYLQETQYF.

The chain combines TRBV7-9 with TRBJ1-1; a possible D gene is TRBD1 (6 bases). V lost 0 bases to trimming and J lost 6 bases, with 14 bases between them. The CDR3 sequence is 15 residues long. The germline V gene has CDR1 SEHNR and CDR2 FQNEAQ (reference sequence). The CDR3: CASSLAVGGAPEAFF. The CDR3 bases are TGTGCCAGCAGCTTAGCCGTGGGGGGGGCACCTGAAGCTTTCTTT.

This chain connects TRBV25-1 to TRBJ2-7; possible D gene TRBD2, 5 bases. The CDR3 contains 13 residues. Germline CDR1 is MGHDK and CDR2 is SYGVNS. V was shortened by 7 bases and J by 3 bases, with 13 bases between the two germline ends. CDR3 nucleotide sequence: TGTGCCAGCACCAACCGACGGGACTACGAGCAGTACTTC. As protein: CASTNRRDYEQYF.

The chain combines TRBV9 with TRBJ1-2; D is unclear. Deletions cut 3 bases from V and 5 bases from J, with 8 bases between. The CDR3 runs 12 residues. From germline, CDR1 is SGDLS and CDR2 YYNGEE. CDR3 in amino acids: CASSDTMYGYTF. The CDR3 nucleotides are TGTGCCAGCAGCGACACCATGTATGGCTACACCTTC.

The chain recombines TRBV19 with TRBJ1-1; the D is unclear. The V gene's germline CDR1 is LNHDA and CDR2 SQIVND (reference sequence). The CDR3 totals 14 residues. Between the trimmed V and J ends, which lost 4 bases and 0 bases, there was a span of 9 bases. The CDR3 DNA is TGTGCCAGTAGTACAGGACTCGTGAACACTGAAGCTTTCTTT. Amino acids: CASSTGLVNTEAFF.

V and J are TRBV6-2 or TRBV6-3 and TRBJ2-1; a possible D gene is TRBD2 (5 bases). The V gene's germline CDR1 is MNHEY and CDR2 SVGEGT. The CDR3 totals 16 residues. Trimming stripped 0 bases from V and 4 bases from J, with 13 bases between. CDR3 nucleotides: TGTGCCAGCAGTTACTCGACGCAGAGGGCATACAATGAGCAGTTCTTC. Translating gives CASSYSTQRAYNEQFF.

J is TRBJ1-2 and V is TRBV19; maybe TRBD1 (6 bases). The germline V gene encodes CDR1 LNHDA and CDR2 SQIVND (reference sequence). V lost 0 bases and J lost 3, with 8 bases in between. The CDR3 contains 14 residues. The CDR3 loop reads CASSIDKGDYGYTF. Here the CDR3 DNA reads TGTGCCAGTAGTATAGACAAGGGGGACTATGGCTACACCTTC.

Only a few counts were recorded for this clone. This chain uses TRBV21-1 with TRBJ1-2. TRBV21-1 is tagged as a pseudogene. This CDR3 has 13 residues. The CDR3 here is CASIIRSGEPPFF. In DNA form, the CDR3 reads TGTGCCAGCATCATCCGGTCCGGGGAACCACCCTTCTTC.

This chain uses TRBV4-1 with TRBJ1-3, with no clear D. The CDR3 loop spans 14 amino acids. V was trimmed by 5 bases and J by 2 bases, leaving 10 bases between them. Looked up from germline, CDR1 is MGHRA and CDR2 is YSYEKL. The CDR3 loop reads CASSVTFTGNTIYF. The CDR3 region has the DNA TGCGCCAGCAGCGTGACATTTACTGGAAACACCATATATTTT.

V gene TRBV19 combines with J gene TRBJ2-1, with D perhaps matching TRBD2 (5 bases). The V and J ends lost 5 bases and 0 bases respectively, with 11 bases between them. CDR3 length: 15 residues. From germline, CDR1 is LNHDA and CDR2 SQIVND (reference sequence). This chain's CDR3 is CASSAAAGSYNEQFF. The CDR3 DNA reads TGTGCCAGTAGTGCAGCGGCTGGCTCCTACAATGAGCAGTTCTTC. Full variable domain (missing parts from reference TRBV19 and TRBJ2-1): DGGITQSPKYLFRKEGQNVTLSCEQNLNHDAMYWYRQDPGQGLRLIYYSQIVNDFQKGDIAEGYSVSREKKESFPLTVTSAQKNPTAFYLCASSAAAGSYNEQFFGPGTRLTVL.

The gene calls are TRBV27 and TRBJ2-7, with a possible D match to TRBD1 (5 bases). V dropped 0 bases and J dropped 6 bases, with 9 bases sitting between them. Germline assignment: CDR1 MNHEY and CDR2 SMNVEV (reference sequence). There are 13 residues in the CDR3. CDR3 DNA sequence: TGTGCCAGCAGTTTATCGTGGGGCGGCGAGCAGTACTTC. It encodes CASSLSWGGEQYF.

The chain employs TRBV30 and TRBJ2-6, with D uncertain. The CDR3 is 12 amino acids. Germline loops: CDR1 GTSNPN, CDR2 SVGIG (reference sequence). Deletions cut 6 bases from V and 4 bases from J, with 7 bases between. CDR3 loop: CACKEGANVLTF. The CDR3 DNA follows: TGTGCCTGTAAAGAGGGGGCCAACGTCCTGACTTTC.

J is TRBJ1-5 and V is TRBV10-3, with D tentatively TRBD1 (5 bases). CDR3 size: 16 residues. V lost 0 bases and J 1 base, leaving 10 bases between the germline ends. CDR1 is ENHRY, CDR2 SYGVKD, per germline. DNA for the CDR3: TGTGCCATCAGTGAGTCAGGGGTAGGCAGCAATCAGCCCCAGCATTTT. Its protein is CAISESGVGSNQPQHF.

The rearrangement links TRBV10-3 to TRBJ2-7; no clear D gene. This CDR3 region has 12 residues. Per germline, CDR1 ENHRY and CDR2 SYGVKD. Trimming left V 5 bases short and J 0 bases short, with 5 bases between. The CDR3 protein is CAISFSSYEQYF. The CDR3 DNA is TGTGCCATCAGTTTTAGCTCCTACGAGCAGTACTTC.

The chain employs TRBV15 and TRBJ2-7, with 8 nucleotides matching TRBD1. The CDR3 runs to 17 residues. J lost 0 bases, V lost 5 bases, and 12 bases had no gene match. Looked up from germline, CDR1 is LNHNV and CDR2 is YYDKDF (reference sequence). The CDR3 DNA sequence: TGTGCCACCAGCTCCCGGGCCGGACAGGGTTCCTCCTACGAGCAGTACTTC. This encodes CATSSRAGQGSSYEQYF.

The chain combines TRBV3-1 (or the pseudogene TRBV3-2) with TRBJ1-5; TRBD1 aligns across 8 bases. The ends lost 7 bases at V and 1 base at J; junction bases unmatched: 3. Germline CDR1 is LGHDT and CDR2 is YNNKEL (reference sequence). The CDR3 runs to 14 residues. The DNA of the CDR3 is TGTGCCAGCACCCACAGGGGGAGCAATCAGCCCCAGCATTTT. This encodes CASTHRGSNQPQHF.

The CDR3 DNA reads TGTGCCAGCAAGACCACCCGGGACAGGATAAAGACCCAGTACTTC. Protein: CASKTTRDRIKTQYF. The genes are TRBV27 and TRBJ2-5, with 8 bases lining up with TRBD1. This CDR3 spans 15 amino acids. Germline V gives CDR1 MNHEY, CDR2 SMNVEV (reference sequence). V lost 7 bases to trimming and J lost 6 bases; unmatched junction nucleotides: 13.

J is TRBJ1-6 and V is TRBV5-5; 7 bases line up with TRBD1. With V trimmed by 4 bases and J by 9 bases, 16 bases remained unmatched. This CDR3 region has 17 residues. Germline CDR1 is SGHKS and CDR2 is YYEKEE (reference sequence). CDR3 DNA sequence: TGTGCCAGCAGCCCTGTACCGGGACAGAGTGCGGGTTCACCCCTCCACTTT. As protein: CASSPVPGQSAGSPLHF.

The rearrangement links TRBV20-1 to TRBJ2-5; 8 bases map to TRBD2. The CDR3 contains 14 residues. Trimming took 3 bases from V and 5 from J; bases not matched to a gene: 8. Germline values: CDR1 DFQATT, CDR2 SNEGSKA (reference sequence). This CDR3 is CSASGWRGRETQYF. The CDR3 DNA reads as TGCAGTGCTAGTGGGTGGCGCGGGAGGGAGACCCAGTACTTC.